This T cell receptor beta chain was sequenced for a study of graft-versus-host responses after intestinal transplantation. The wider study: Uniformly, recipients were administered anti-thymocyte globulin induction with subsequent tacrolimus and steroids for roughly three years. Findings of the study overall: Recipient marrow harbored GvH clones, some of which surfaced first in ileum or blood.

Of note for this clone: What it binds is not known. This sample also contains other DNA sequences that code for the same CDR3.

Some clones are missing from TCRdb's copy, which holds only in-frame ones; the method was immunoSEQ multiplex PCR. The table shows about 10,000 clones, with 90% to 95% occurring only once. V lost 4 bases to trimming and J lost 7 bases; unmatched junction nucleotides: 11. There are 15 residues in the CDR3. Germline CDR1 SGHRS, CDR2 YFSETQ. This TCR derives from a human patient who received an intestinal transplant, so some T cells may come from the graft donor. The rearrangement uses TRBV5-1 and TRBJ2-7, with 10 bases aligning to TRBD2. The source material was bone marrow, sampled approximately 520 days after intestinal transplantation. Here the CDR3 DNA reads TGCGCCAGCAGCCTGGGTGCTAGCGGGAGCTTAGAGCAGTACTTC. Residues: CASSLGASGSLEQYF.